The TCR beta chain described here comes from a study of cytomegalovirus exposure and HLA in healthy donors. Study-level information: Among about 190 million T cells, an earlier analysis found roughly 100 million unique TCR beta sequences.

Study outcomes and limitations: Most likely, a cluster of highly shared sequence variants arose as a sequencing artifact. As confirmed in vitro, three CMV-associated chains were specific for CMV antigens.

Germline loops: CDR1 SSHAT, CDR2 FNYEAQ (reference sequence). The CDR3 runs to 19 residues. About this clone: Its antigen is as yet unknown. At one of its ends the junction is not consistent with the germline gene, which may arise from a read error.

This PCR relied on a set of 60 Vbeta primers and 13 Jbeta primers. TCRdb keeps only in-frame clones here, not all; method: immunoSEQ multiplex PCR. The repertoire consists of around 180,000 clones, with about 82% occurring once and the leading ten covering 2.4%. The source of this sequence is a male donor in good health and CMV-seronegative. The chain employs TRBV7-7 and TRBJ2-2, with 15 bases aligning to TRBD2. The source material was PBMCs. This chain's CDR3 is CASSLLGTSGRKNTGELFF. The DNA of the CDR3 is TGTGCTAGCAGCTTGCTCGGGACTAGCGGGAGGAAGAACACCGGGGAGCTGTTTTTT.